This TCR beta chain originates from a study of cytomegalovirus exposure and HLA in healthy donors. Study findings and constraints: Researchers counted around 170 TCR beta chains as cytomegalovirus-associated. As a later analysis showed, several of the most significant clusters appeared to be linked to common viral pathogens. In most subjects, TCR beta sequences reportedly gave accurate predictions of HLA-A and HLA-B alleles.

On this clone: Antigen: not known.

Use of 60 Vbeta and 13 Jbeta primers characterized the PCR. Under the authors' procedure: An analysis that came later counted some 80 million unique TCR beta chains, around 12 million shared. Produced via immunoSEQ multiplex PCR; TCRdb's table is partial and in-frame only. The D gene and trimming were derived from the DNA, and the V and J assignments and clone size from that table. There are around 110,000 clones in the sample; roughly 82% occur only once, and around 2.8% lies in the top ten. The source material was PBMCs. This TCR came from a male donor in good health and CMV-seropositive.

The CDR3 region is CASSDYEQATNEKLFF. As DNA, the CDR3 is TGTGCCAGCAGTGATTACGAACAAGCAACTAATGAAAAACTGTTTTTT. The V gene is TRBV25-1, the J gene TRBJ1-4, with unresolved D. CDR1 and CDR2 (germline): MGHDK, SYGVNS. This CDR3 is built from 16 residues. The V end was cut by 3 bases, the J end by 0 bases, with 11 bases between.